This record covers a single TCR beta chain. What it binds is unknown. Germline V gene lookup returns CDR1 SGDLS and CDR2 YYNGEE. V dropped 3 bases and J dropped 2; count of bases not matched to a gene: 5. This CDR3 has 14 amino acids. This sample was taken from a study of a mutant IDH1 vaccine in newly diagnosed glioma. The data were produced by immunoSEQ multiplex PCR, yet TCRdb's version contains in-frame clones alone and is incomplete. Among about 43,000 clones listed, 65% to 85% were seen once. The time point here: week 23, last vaccination. Doses consisted of 300 ug of mutant IDH1 20-mer peptide each, paired with topical imiquimod. Study outcomes and limitations: Changes in the top peripheral T cell clonotypes seemingly had no bearing on pseudoprogression.

The origin of this receptor is a woman under 30 with glioma. Some clones in this sample may be carry-over from other donors' samples. The source material was PBMCs, sampled from a glioma patient whose treatment included an IDH1 peptide vaccine. The V call is TRBV9, the J call TRBJ2-7; 7 nucleotides match TRBD1. The CDR3 is CASSASGQPYEQYF. The DNA for the CDR3 is TGTGCCAGCAGCGCCTCGGGACAGCCCTACGAGCAGTACTTC.